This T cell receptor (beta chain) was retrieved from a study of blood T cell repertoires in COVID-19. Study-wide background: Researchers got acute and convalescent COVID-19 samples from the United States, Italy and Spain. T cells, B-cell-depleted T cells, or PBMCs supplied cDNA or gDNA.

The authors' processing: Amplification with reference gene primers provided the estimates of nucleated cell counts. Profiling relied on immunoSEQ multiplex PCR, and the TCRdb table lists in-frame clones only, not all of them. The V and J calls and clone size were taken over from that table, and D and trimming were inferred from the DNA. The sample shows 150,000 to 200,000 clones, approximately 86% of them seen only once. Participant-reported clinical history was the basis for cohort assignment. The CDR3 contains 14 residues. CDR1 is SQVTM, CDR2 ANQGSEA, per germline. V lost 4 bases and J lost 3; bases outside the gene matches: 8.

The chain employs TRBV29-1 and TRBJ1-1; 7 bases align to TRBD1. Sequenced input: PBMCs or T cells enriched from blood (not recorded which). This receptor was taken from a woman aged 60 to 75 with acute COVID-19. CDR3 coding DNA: TGCAGCGTTGGAAGGGGGCGGAGGGACACTGAAGCTTTCTTT. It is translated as CSVGRGRRDTEAFF.